This T cell receptor beta chain is from a study of cytomegalovirus exposure and HLA in healthy donors. The primer mix had 60 Vbeta and 13 Jbeta primers. Profiling relied on immunoSEQ multiplex PCR, and the TCRdb table lists in-frame clones only, not all of them. The sample lists roughly 150,000 clones, around 80% occurring once. This clone was observed a handful of times. The CDR3 is 15 residues long. The germline V gene encodes CDR1 MGHDK and CDR2 SYGVNS. With V trimmed by 4 bases and J by 1 base, 1 base remained unmatched. This clonotype was sampled from a young man in good health. Sequencing was carried out using PBMCs. The chain has TRBV25-1 and TRBJ1-6, with 7 bases that match TRBD1. CDR3 sequence (DNA): TGTGCCAGCAGTGGACAGGGTTCCTATAATTCACCCCTCCACTTT. Translated, it gives CASSGQGSYNSPLHF.